The 25 T cell receptor beta chains below were found in one sample sequenced in a study of cytomegalovirus exposure and HLA in healthy donors (dated by TCRdb to the late 2010s). The library was built by means of the immunoSEQ multiplex PCR assay. A mixture of 60 forward primers for TCR Vbeta segments and 13 reverse primers for TCR Jbeta segments was used in the multiplex PCR. This is the immuneACCESS table as TCRdb keeps it, with only in-frame sequences that have V and J called. A part of the clones is gone; compared with another copy, unresolved V genes explain less than half, and the rest is unexplained. Across this sample there are under 150,000 clones, with around 70% seen only once. Approximately 2.1% of the sample belongs to the ten largest clones. The sample was PBMCs. Receptors originate from a man aged 40-55 years in good health and CMV-seronegative.

Turning to this clone: Mismatch with germline at one junction end may stem from a read error. This chain uses TRBV4-1 with TRBJ1-5; D ambiguous. Germline V gives CDR1 MGHRA, CDR2 YSYEKL. The CDR3 consists of 15 residues. Here the CDR3 DNA reads TGCGCCAGCAGCCAAACCGGGTATAGCAATCAGCCCCAGAATTTT. This translates into CASSQTGYSNQPQNF.

The CDR3 DNA reads TGTGCCAGCAGAATCCGGGAGCCTAACTATGGCTACACCTTC. It codes for CASRIREPNYGYTF. This rearrangement joins TRBV6-1 to TRBJ1-2; D not resolved. Trimming removed 6 bases at V and 0 bases at J, with 11 bases between. This CDR3 is 14 amino acids long. In germline, CDR1 is MNHNS, CDR2 SASEGT.

The chain employs TRBV19 and TRBJ2-5; 9 bases are a match to TRBD2. V gave up 5 bases and J gave up 4 bases; unmatched junction bases: 5. This CDR3 contains 14 residues. Germline V gives CDR1 LNHDA, CDR2 SQIVND (reference sequence). The CDR3 sequence: CASSPQTSGETQYF. In DNA, the CDR3 is TGTGCCAGTAGTCCCCAGACTAGCGGAGAGACCCAGTACTTC.

This clone was seen a few times. The J gene is TRBJ2-1, the V gene TRBV6-6, with a tentative D call TRBD2 (6 bases). Germline assignment: CDR1 MNHNY and CDR2 SVGAGI (reference sequence). The CDR3 sequence is 16 residues long. Trimming stripped 7 bases from V and 3 bases from J, with 19 bases between. The CDR3 is CASTMGLEANYNEQFF. CDR3 bases: TGTGCCAGCACCATGGGACTCGAAGCTAACTACAATGAGCAGTTCTTC.

This sequence joins TRBV25-1 and TRBJ1-5; D uncertain. The germline gives CDR1 MGHDK, CDR2 SYGVNS. Deletions cut 5 bases from V and 4 bases from J, with 9 bases between. The CDR3 is 13 amino acids. The CDR3 coding sequence is TGTGCCAGCAGTATAGCCTTGAATCAGCCCCAGCATTTT. This encodes CASSIALNQPQHF.

This sequence joins TRBV5-4 and TRBJ1-4; D unresolved. The CDR3 length is 14 residues. CDR1 is SGHNT and CDR2 is YYREEE in the germline V gene (reference sequence). Trimming removed 3 bases at V and 5 bases at J, with 11 bases between. The CDR3 bases are TGTGCCAGCAGCTCGGGATCCCGGAATGAAAAACTGTTTTTT. This codes for CASSSGSRNEKLFF. The full variable domain, in which reference TRBV5-4 and TRBJ1-4 provide the parts outside the CDR3, is ETGVTQSPTHLIKTRGQQVTLRCSSQSGHNTVSWYQQALGQGPQFIFQYYREEENGRGNFPPRFSGLQFPNYSSELNVNALELDDSALYLCASSSGSRNEKLFFGSGTQLSVL.

The chain carries TRBV11-2 and TRBJ1-2; 8 bases match TRBD1. CDR3 size: 16 residues. The junction had 8 bases not matched to a gene; V was cut back by 1 base and J by 4 bases. Germline assignment: CDR1 SGHAT and CDR2 FQNNGV. This CDR3 is CASSLGGTGDPYGYTF. CDR3 DNA sequence: TGTGCCAGCAGCTTAGGAGGGACAGGTGATCCCTATGGCTACACCTTC.

The CDR3 nucleotides read TGTGCCAGCAGAAGAGACAGGAGCTCCTACAATGAGCAGTTCTTC. Its protein product is CASRRDRSSYNEQFF. The chain uses TRBV6-5 and TRBJ2-1, with D perhaps matching TRBD1 (6 bases). Germline V lookup: CDR1 MNHEY, CDR2 SVGAGI. With 6 bases removed from V and 0 bases from J, the gap between germline ends came to 12 bases. CDR3 length: 15 amino acids.

This clone occurred a few times. The rearrangement links TRBV2 to TRBJ1-2, with D unresolved. CDR1 and CDR2 from the germline V gene are SNHLY and FYNNEI. Trimming pared 7 bases from V and 4 bases from J, leaving 19 bases between. CDR3 length: 15 amino acids. The chain's CDR3 is CASTTMTGRFYGYTF. The CDR3, as DNA: TGTGCCAGCACCACTATGACGGGGAGATTCTATGGCTACACCTTC.

The chain couples TRBV5-1 to TRBJ1-4; 8 bases agree with TRBD1. The CDR3 loop spans 15 amino acids. The germline V gene has CDR1 SGHRS and CDR2 YFSETQ. V shed 4 bases, J shed 7 bases, and the junction held 9 bases outside the gene matches. The DNA of the CDR3 is TGCGCCAGCAGCGCTACGACAGGGGAATTTGAAAAACTGTTTTTT. Its protein product is CASSATTGEFEKLFF.

The CDR3 DNA sequence: TGTGCCAGCAGTGTGGACGGGGGCACAGATACGCAGTATTTT. Protein product: CASSVDGGTDTQYF. The V and J genes are TRBV6-4 and TRBJ2-3, with D possibly TRBD2 on 5 matching bases. CDR3 length: 14 amino acids. The germline V gene has CDR1 MRHNA and CDR2 SNTAGT. The V end lost 4 bases, the J end lost 1 base, and 9 bases lay between the germline ends.

This chain joins TRBV7-9 and TRBJ1-1; 7 nucleotides line up with TRBD1. The V gene end was trimmed by 6 bases and the J gene end by 8 bases; junction bases not matched to a gene: 6. This CDR3 has 12 amino acids. Looked up from germline, CDR1 is SEHNR and CDR2 is FQNEAQ (reference sequence). In DNA, the CDR3 is TGTGCCAGCAGAAGGACAGGCACGGAAGCTTTCTTT. Translating it yields CASRRTGTEAFF.

The gene calls are TRBV7-8 and TRBJ2-7; 7 positions match TRBD1. CDR1 SGHVS and CDR2 FQNEAQ come from the germline V gene. V lost 3 bases, J lost 2 bases, and 7 bases stayed unmatched. This CDR3 contains 15 residues. As DNA, the CDR3 is TGTGCCAGCAGCTTGATGGGACAGAAGACCTACGAGCAGTACTTC. Translating gives CASSLMGQKTYEQYF.

V is TRBV4-2 and J is TRBJ2-3, with TRBD2 matching 8 bases. Looked up from germline, CDR1 is LGHNA and CDR2 is YNFKEQ. The CDR3 covers 20 residues. V shed 0 bases, J shed 6 bases, and the junction held 20 bases outside the gene matches. The chain's CDR3 is CASSQDEYGFLRGGADTQYF. DNA of the CDR3: TGTGCCAGCAGCCAAGATGAATATGGGTTCTTACGGGGGGGCGCGGATACGCAGTATTTT.

This clone was detected a few times. This chain links TRBV28 with TRBJ1-4; TRBD1 is a possible D gene (6 bases). This CDR3 comprises 16 residues. V dropped 2 bases and J dropped 8 bases, with 18 bases sitting between them. Germline lookup yields CDR1 MDHEN and CDR2 SYDVKM. CDR3 protein: CASSLPSQGQREKLFF. Written as DNA, the CDR3 is TGTGCCAGCAGTTTACCCTCTCAGGGACAACGGGAAAAACTGTTTTTT.

V gene TRBV10-2 combines with J gene TRBJ1-2; TRBD1 agrees at 7 bases. The V and J ends lost 6 bases and 8 bases, in that order; junction bases with no gene match: 12. CDR3 length: 14 residues. Germline CDR1 WSHSY, CDR2 SAAADI. CDR3 coding DNA: TGCGCCAGCAGGGAACAGGGGCGCGACTCCGGCTACACCTTC. Translating gives CASREQGRDSGYTF.

This chain links TRBV5-1 with TRBJ2-1, with TRBD2 identical over 10 bases. Per germline, CDR1 SGHRS and CDR2 YFSETQ. J lost 6 bases, V lost 5 bases, and 8 bases had no gene match. This CDR3 has 15 amino acids. The CDR3 region has the DNA TGCGCCAGCAGGGGGACGGGACTAGCGAGCAATGAGCAGTTCTTC. Protein product: CASRGTGLASNEQFF.

This clone has a handful of counts. The V call is TRBV30, the J call TRBJ2-7; D is possibly TRBD1 (6 bases). This CDR3 spans 14 amino acids. The ends were cut back, 5 bases at V and 2 bases at J, with 16 bases in the middle. Germline CDR1 and CDR2: GTSNPN and SVGIG (reference sequence). CDR3 DNA: TGTGCCTGGTCACAGGGAAAGGGAGCCTACGAGCAGTACTTC. Protein: CAWSQGKGAYEQYF.

V and J are TRBV7-6 and TRBJ1-3; TRBD1 agrees at 7 bases. V shed 8 bases, J shed 0 bases, and the junction held 4 bases outside the gene matches. The CDR3 spans 14 residues. Germline V gene sequence: CDR1 SGHVS, CDR2 FNYEAQ. The DNA for the CDR3 is TGTGCCAGCGGCCGGGACAGCTCTGGAAACACCATATATTTT. This sequence encodes CASGRDSSGNTIYF. The full variable domain, in which reference TRBV7-6 and TRBJ1-3 provide the parts outside the CDR3, is GAGVSQSPRYKVTKRGQDVALRCDPISGHVSLYWYRQALGQGPEFLTYFNYEAQQDKSGLPNDRFSAERPEGSISTLTIQRTEQRDSAMYRCASGRDSSGNTIYFGEGSWLTVV.

V is TRBV5-4 and J is TRBJ2-1; TRBD1 is a possible D gene (6 bases). This CDR3 has 14 residues. Germline V lookup: CDR1 SGHNT, CDR2 YYREEE (reference sequence). V gave up 4 bases and J gave up 1 base, with 9 bases separating them. The CDR3 loop is CASSRTVSYNEQFF. In nucleotides, the CDR3 is TGTGCCAGCAGCCGGACAGTTTCCTACAATGAGCAGTTCTTC.

This clone was counted a single time. The V and J genes are TRBV4-1 and TRBJ2-7, with TRBD2 matching over 7 bases. The CDR3 covers 13 residues. V gave up 1 base and J gave up 6 bases; unmatched junction bases: 3. Germline V gene sequence: CDR1 MGHRA, CDR2 YSYEKL. In nucleotides, the CDR3 is TGCGCCAGCAGCCAAGTCGGCGGGAGCGAGCAGTACTTC. Encoded protein: CASSQVGGSEQYF.

V is TRBV29-1 and J is TRBJ1-2, with 8 bases matching TRBD1. V shed 7 bases, J shed 7 bases, and the junction held 11 bases outside the gene matches. The CDR3 extends over 13 amino acids. The germline V gene encodes CDR1 SQVTM and CDR2 ANQGSEA. CDR3 in amino acids: CSAGQGGLIGYTF. DNA of the CDR3: TGCAGCGCCGGACAGGGAGGGTTGATTGGCTACACCTTC.

The chain is built from TRBV7-4 and TRBJ1-4; a weak D match, TRBD1 (6 bases). The CDR3 covers 17 residues. Trimming stripped 0 bases from V and 4 bases from J, with 15 bases between. Germline V gene data show CDR1 as SGHVT and CDR2 as SQSDAQ. CDR3 sequence (DNA): TGTGCCAGCAGCTTAGCCTACTTTACAGGGAATAATGAAAAACTGTTTTTT. This sequence encodes CASSLAYFTGNNEKLFF.

The gene calls are TRBV10-3 and TRBJ1-1; possibly TRBD1 for D (5 bases). V was trimmed by 0 bases and J by 8 bases, leaving 16 bases between them. This CDR3 comprises 15 residues. The germline V gene has CDR1 ENHRY and CDR2 SYGVKD. CDR3 nucleotide sequence: TGTGCCATCAGTGAGTCGTATATAGGACAAGGGGAAGCTTTCTTT. Protein sequence: CAISESYIGQGEAFF.

The chain is built from TRBV7-3 and TRBJ1-5; no clear D. The CDR3 is 13 amino acids. Germline V gene data show CDR1 as SGHTA and CDR2 as FQGTGA. V was clipped by 5 bases and J by 1 base, with 6 bases between them. Written as DNA, the CDR3 is TGTGCCAGCAGCCGAGAGAGCAATCAGCCCCAGCATTTT. As protein: CASSRESNQPQHF.